Detailed here is one TCR beta chain. This entry belongs to a study of shared clonotypes between healthy human individuals. The protocol was immunoSEQ multiplex PCR, while the TCRdb copy is restricted to in-frame clones and leaves out a portion. The data hold approximately 720,000 clones, with about three quarters observed a single time. V was shortened by 1 base and J by 8 bases, with 14 bases between the two germline ends. Germline CDR1 SEHNR, CDR2 FQNEAQ (reference sequence). The CDR3 loop spans 14 amino acids. This clonotype originated in a woman in her thirties in good health. The specimen was memory CD4+ T cells sorted from blood. Noted subset: CD45RA-negative fraction. J is TRBJ2-5 and V is TRBV7-9; possible D gene TRBD1, 5 bases. DNA of the CDR3: TGTGCCAGCAGCTTAGAGGGGCGGCTAAGTACCCAGTACTTC. Amino acid sequence: CASSLEGRLSTQYF.